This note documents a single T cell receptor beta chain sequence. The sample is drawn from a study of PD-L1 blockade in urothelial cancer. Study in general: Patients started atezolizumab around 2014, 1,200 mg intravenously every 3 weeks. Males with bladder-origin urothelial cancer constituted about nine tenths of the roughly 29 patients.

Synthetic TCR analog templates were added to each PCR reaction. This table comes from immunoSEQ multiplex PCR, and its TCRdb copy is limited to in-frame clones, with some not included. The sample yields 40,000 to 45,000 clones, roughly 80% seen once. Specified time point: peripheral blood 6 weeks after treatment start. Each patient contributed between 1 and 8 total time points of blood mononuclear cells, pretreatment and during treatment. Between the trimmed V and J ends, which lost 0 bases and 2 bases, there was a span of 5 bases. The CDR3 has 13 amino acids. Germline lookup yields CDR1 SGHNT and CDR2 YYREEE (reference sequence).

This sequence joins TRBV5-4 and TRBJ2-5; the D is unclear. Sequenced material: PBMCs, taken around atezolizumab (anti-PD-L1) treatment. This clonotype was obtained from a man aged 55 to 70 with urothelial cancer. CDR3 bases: TGTGCCAGCAGCTTGGAACTTCAAGAGACCCAGTACTTC. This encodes CASSLELQETQYF.